In this sample, the clone carrying this TCR beta chain turned up once. What it recognizes is unknown. Here immunoSEQ multiplex PCR was the method, and the copy in TCRdb shows in-frame clones only, minus some. The table includes roughly 11,000 clones, about 86% detected once. The entry originates in a study of OX40 agonist ivuxolimab in advanced cancers. Regarding the study as a whole: At doses 0.1 to 3.0 mg/kg, CD4+ and CD8+ clones expanded.

V gave up 4 bases and J gave up 7 bases, with 9 bases separating them. Germline V gives CDR1 SGDLS, CDR2 YYNGEE. This CDR3 contains 12 residues. The sample was CD4+ or CD8+ T cells sorted from blood, taken in a trial of the OX40 agonist ivuxolimab. The chain links TRBV9 to TRBJ1-5, with D unresolved. The clonotype comes from an adult with an advanced solid tumor such as melanoma, head and neck, liver or kidney cancer. CDR3 sequence reads: CASSPAGQPQHF. Written as DNA, the CDR3 is TGTGCCAGCAGCCCCGCGGGACAGCCCCAGCATTTT.